The T cell receptor (beta chain) described here comes from a study of human T cells and chemical hapten exposure. Findings of the study overall: The immune response of these alopecia patients might not match healthy individuals'. Unchanged with DPC sensitization were TCRs above 1 in 1000 frequency.

About this clonotype: Its antigen is not identified.

Time point here: patch test 3, about 24 weeks after DPC sensitization. The treatment denotes: therapeutic diphenylcyclopropenone sensitization with weekly scalp DPC. Blood was drawn before each patch test was applied. With V trimmed by 5 bases and J by 2 bases, 2 bases remained unmatched. The length of the CDR3 is 13 residues. In germline, CDR1 is MNHNY, CDR2 SVGAGI (reference sequence). In the library, unique molecular identifiers were attached to individual cDNA molecules. One entry per CDR3 protein, called by TCRdb with MiXCR from the RACE reads. This sample has about 82,000 distinct CDR3 sequences, with 10% to 12% found just once.

Sequencing was performed on whole blood, taken in connection with sensitization to the hapten diphenylcyclopropenone (DPC). This TCR derives from a woman aged 45 to 65 with alopecia areata. Some clones in this sample may be carry-over from other donors' samples. The chain recombines TRBV6-6 with TRBJ2-7; 8 nucleotides match TRBD1. The CDR3 DNA reads TGTGCCAGCAGTCTGGACAGGGCCTACGAGCAGTACTTC. It translates to CASSLDRAYEQYF.